Sequencing of this T cell receptor (beta chain) was carried out in a study of T cell responses to AZD1222 COVID-19 vaccine. Study overall: Both about-4-week and about-12-week second-dose recipients were combined. Study results and limitations: None of the repertoires were sampled until the peak T cell response had passed. Recipients of AZD1222 seropositive at baseline numbered only 5 to 7. Targets within unmutated variant regions were reportedly found for nearly half of spike-specific TCRs.

The CDR3 consists of 13 residues. Looked up from germline, CDR1 is SNHLY and CDR2 is FYNNEI. The V end lost 7 bases, the J end lost 7 bases, and 13 bases lay between the germline ends. Details on this clone: What it recognizes is unknown.

Only in-frame clones appear in the TCRdb table, and some are missing; sequencing was by immunoSEQ multiplex PCR. The table shows 150,000 to 160,000 clones, with roughly nine tenths occurring only once. The TCR sequence derives from an adult in good health. This rearrangement joins TRBV2 to TRBJ1-4, with a tentative D call TRBD1 (5 bases). The source material was peripheral blood, sampled on day 0 of AZD1222 vaccination. In DNA, the CDR3 is TGTGCCAGCATACCCCAGGGTGGTGAAAAACTGTTTTTT. Amino acid sequence: CASIPQGGEKLFF.